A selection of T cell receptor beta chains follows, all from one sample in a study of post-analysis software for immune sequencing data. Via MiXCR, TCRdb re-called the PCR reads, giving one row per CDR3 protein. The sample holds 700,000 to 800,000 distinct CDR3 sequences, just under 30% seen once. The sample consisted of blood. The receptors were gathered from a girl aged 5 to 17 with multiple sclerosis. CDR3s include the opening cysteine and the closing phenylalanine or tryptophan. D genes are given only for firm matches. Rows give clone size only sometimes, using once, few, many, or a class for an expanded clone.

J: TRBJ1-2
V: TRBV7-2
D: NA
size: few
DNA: TGTGCCAGCAGACGATCGGGATCTAACTATGGCTACACCTTC
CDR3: CASRRSGSNYGYTF

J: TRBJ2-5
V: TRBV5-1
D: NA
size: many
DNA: TGCGCCAGCAGCAGGGACCTCCAAGAGACCCAGTACTTC
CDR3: CASSRDLQETQYF

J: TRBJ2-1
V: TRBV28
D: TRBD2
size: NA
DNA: TGTGCGGCCTCTCGACTAGCTCCGACTGAGACCCAGTTCTTC
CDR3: CAASRLAPTETQFF

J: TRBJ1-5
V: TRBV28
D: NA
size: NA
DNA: TGTGCCAGCAGTTTCGGGTTCGCTCAGCCCCAGCATTTT
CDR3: CASSFGFAQPQHF

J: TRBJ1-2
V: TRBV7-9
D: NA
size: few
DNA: TGTGCCAGCAGCTTAGCGGAGCCCTATGGCTACACCTTC
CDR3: CASSLAEPYGYTF

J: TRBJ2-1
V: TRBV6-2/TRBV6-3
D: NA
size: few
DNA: TGTGCCAGCAGTTACTCGAGGGAGCAGTTCTTC
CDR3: CASSYSREQFF

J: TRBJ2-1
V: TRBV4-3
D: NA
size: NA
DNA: TGCGCCAGCAGCCAGCGCCGGGGGCTAGGCTCCTACAATGAGCAGTTCTTC
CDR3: CASSQRRGLGSYNEQFF

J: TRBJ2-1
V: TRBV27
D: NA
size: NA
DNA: TGTGCCAGCAGTTTATCTGAGCGCTACGAGCAGTTCTTC
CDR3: CASSLSERYEQFF

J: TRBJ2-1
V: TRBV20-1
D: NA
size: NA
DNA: TGCAGTGCGCCGCTATCCGGAGAACGTTTCGATGAGCAGTTCTTC
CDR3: CSAPLSGERFDEQFF

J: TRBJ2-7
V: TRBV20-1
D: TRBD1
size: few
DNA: TGCAGTGCGCCAAAAACAGGGGAGTACGAGCAGTACTTC
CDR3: CSAPKTGEYEQYF

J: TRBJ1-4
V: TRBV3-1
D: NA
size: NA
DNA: TGTGCCAGCAGCCAAAATTTCGGCACTAATGAAAAACTGTTTTTT
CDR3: CASSQNFGTNEKLFF

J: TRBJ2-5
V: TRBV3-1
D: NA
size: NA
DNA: TGTGCCAGCGCCCTCGGACGGGGGATTCGGGAGCAGTACTTC
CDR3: CASALGRGIREQYF

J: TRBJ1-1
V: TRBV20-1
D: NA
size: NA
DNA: TGCAGGGCCCGACAGGACACTACACAAGCTTTCTTT
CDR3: CRARQDTTQAFF

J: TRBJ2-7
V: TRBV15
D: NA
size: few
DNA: TGTGCCACCAGCAGAGATATCGGGGGATACGAGCAGTACTTC
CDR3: CATSRDIGGYEQYF

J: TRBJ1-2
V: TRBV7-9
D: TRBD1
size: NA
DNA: TGTGCCAGCAGCTTACAGGGGGCGCGGGACTATGGCTACACCTTC
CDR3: CASSLQGARDYGYTF

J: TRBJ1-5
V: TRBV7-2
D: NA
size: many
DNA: TGTGCCAGCAGCCTAGACAGTCAGCCCCAGCATTTT
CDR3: CASSLDSQPQHF

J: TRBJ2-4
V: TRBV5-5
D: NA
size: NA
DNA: TGTGCCAGCAGCTTTCCAGGGGGAGGAAACATTCAGTACTTC
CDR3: CASSFPGGGNIQYF

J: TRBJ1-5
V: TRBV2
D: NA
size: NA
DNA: TGTGCCAGCAGCGATTCCGGGACACAATATCAGCCCCAGCATTTT
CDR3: CASSDSGTQYQPQHF

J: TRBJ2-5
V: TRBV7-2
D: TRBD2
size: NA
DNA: TGTGCCACACGAGCGGGAGGTGTAGAGACCCAGTACTTC
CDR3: CATRAGGVETQYF

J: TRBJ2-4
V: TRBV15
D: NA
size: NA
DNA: TGTGCCACCAGCGAGGGCCCTTGGAACATTCAGTACTTC
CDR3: CATSEGPWNIQYF

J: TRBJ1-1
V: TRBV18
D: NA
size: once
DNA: TGTGCCAGCTCACCGACAGAGGACACTGAAGCTTTCTTT
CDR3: CASSPTEDTEAFF

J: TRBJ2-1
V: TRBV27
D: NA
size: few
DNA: TGTGCCAGCAGTTTATCGAGTAATAGGAATGAGCAGTTCTTC
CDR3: CASSLSSNRNEQFF

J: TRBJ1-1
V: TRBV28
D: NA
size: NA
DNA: TGTGCCAGCAAGTCGATGGTGCGGGGGTTAGCTGAAGCTTTCTTT
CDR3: CASKSMVRGLAEAFF

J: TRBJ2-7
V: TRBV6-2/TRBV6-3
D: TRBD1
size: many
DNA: TGTGCCAGCAGTTACACCCGGACAGGGGCCGCCTACGAGCAGTACTTC
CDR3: CASSYTRTGAAYEQYF

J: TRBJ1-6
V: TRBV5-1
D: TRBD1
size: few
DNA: TGCGCCAGCAGGTGGGACAGTGCTGATTCACCCCTCCACTTT
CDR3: CASRWDSADSPLHF

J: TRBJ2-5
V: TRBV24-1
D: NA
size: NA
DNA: TGTGCCACCAGTGATCCCACAGGCGACCAACCAAGGGTGGTTCGGGAGACCCAGTACTTC
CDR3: CATSDPTGDQPRVVRETQYF

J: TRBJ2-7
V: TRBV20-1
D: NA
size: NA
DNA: TGCAGTGCTGGATACGAGCAGTACTTC
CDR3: CSAGYEQYF

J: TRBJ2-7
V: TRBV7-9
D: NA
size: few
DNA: TGTGCCAGCAGCCCCCCCCGGGGGATCTACGAGCAGTACTTC
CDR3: CASSPPRGIYEQYF

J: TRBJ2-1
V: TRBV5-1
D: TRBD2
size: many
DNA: TGCGCCAGCAGCTGGGGGGGGAATGAGCAGTTCTTC
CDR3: CASSWGGNEQFF

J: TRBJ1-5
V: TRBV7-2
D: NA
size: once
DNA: TGTGCCAGCGGTTCCCATGGGGGACCCCAGCATTTT
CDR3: CASGSHGGPQHF

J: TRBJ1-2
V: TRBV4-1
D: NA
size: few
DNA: TGCGCCAGCAGCCAAGAGCCCCGGAGTGGGTTTGGCACCTTC
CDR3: CASSQEPRSGFGTF

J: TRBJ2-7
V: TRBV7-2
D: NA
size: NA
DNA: TGTGCCAGCAGCCGAGGCAGGGTCGAGCAGTACTTC
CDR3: CASSRGRVEQYF

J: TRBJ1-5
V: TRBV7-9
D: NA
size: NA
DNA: TGTGCCAGCAGCCCTTCGGACGGTTATCAGCCCCAGCATTTT
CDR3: CASSPSDGYQPQHF

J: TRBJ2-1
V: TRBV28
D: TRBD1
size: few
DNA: TGTGCCAGCCGACGCCGGACAGGATTATATGAGCAGTTCTTC
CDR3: CASRRRTGLYEQFF

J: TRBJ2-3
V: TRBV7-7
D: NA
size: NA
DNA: TGTGCCAGCAGCCCCGAAGGGACGGCTACGCAGTATTTT
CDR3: CASSPEGTATQYF

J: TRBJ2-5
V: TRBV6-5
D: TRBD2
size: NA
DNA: TGTGCCAGCGGACTAGCGGGAGTTCCTGAGACCCAGTACTTC
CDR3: CASGLAGVPETQYF

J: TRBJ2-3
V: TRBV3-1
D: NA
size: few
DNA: TGTGCCAGCAGCCAAGATATCAGGAGAACAGATACGCAGTATTTT
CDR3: CASSQDIRRTDTQYF

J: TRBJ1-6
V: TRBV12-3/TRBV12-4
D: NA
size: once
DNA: TGTGCCAGCAGTTATTCGGGGGGCAATTCACCCCTCCACTTT
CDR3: CASSYSGGNSPLHF

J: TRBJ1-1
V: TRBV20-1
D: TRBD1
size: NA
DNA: TGCAGTGCTAGAATACAGGGGGCAGGGACTGAAGCTTTCTTT
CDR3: CSARIQGAGTEAFF

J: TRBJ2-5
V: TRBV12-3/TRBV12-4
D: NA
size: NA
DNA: TGTGCCAGCAGTCAACCCCGTTTACACTCCCGACAGCAAGAGACCCAGTACTTC
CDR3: CASSQPRLHSRQQETQYF

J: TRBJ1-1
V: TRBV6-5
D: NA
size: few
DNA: TGTGCCAGCAGCCTCGTGGGGTACACTGAAGCTTTCTTT
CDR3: CASSLVGYTEAFF

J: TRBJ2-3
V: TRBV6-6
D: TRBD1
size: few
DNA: TGTGCCAGCAGTTACGAGACCGGGACAGGGGTAATGGATACGCAGTATTTT
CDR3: CASSYETGTGVMDTQYF

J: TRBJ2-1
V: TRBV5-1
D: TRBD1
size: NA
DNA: TGCGCCAGCAGCTGGTGGCCGGGACAGGGGGCCAATGAGCAGTTCTTC
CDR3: CASSWWPGQGANEQFF

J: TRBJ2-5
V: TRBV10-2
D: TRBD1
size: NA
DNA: TGCGCCAGCAGTGCTTTGAGTCGGACAGGGAGTTTTGAAGAGACCCAGTACTTC
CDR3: CASSALSRTGSFEETQYF

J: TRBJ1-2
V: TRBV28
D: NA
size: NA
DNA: TGTGCCAGCAGTTTCGAGGATCTCATCCACAACTATGGCTACACCTTC
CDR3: CASSFEDLIHNYGYTF

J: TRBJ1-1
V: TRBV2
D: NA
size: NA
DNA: TGTGCCAGCAGTGAAGCAGGGGGGGCGAGAACTGAAGCTTTCTTT
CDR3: CASSEAGGARTEAFF

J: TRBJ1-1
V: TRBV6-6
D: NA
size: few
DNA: TGTGCCAGCAGTTATGGACTCATGAACACTGAAGCTTTCTTT
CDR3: CASSYGLMNTEAFF

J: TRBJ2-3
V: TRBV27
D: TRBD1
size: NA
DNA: TGTGCCAGCAGTCCCCGCCGGGACAGGGGGCGAGATACGCAGTATTTT
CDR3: CASSPRRDRGRDTQYF

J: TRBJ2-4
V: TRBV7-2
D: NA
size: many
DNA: TGTGCCAGCAGCTTAGGTGGGGGATGGGACATTCAGTACTTC
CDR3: CASSLGGGWDIQYF

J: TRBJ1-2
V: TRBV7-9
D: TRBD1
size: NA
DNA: TGTGCCAGCAGCATCAGGGGGCATGGCTACACCTTC
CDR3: CASSIRGHGYTF

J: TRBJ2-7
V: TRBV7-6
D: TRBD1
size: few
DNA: TGTGCCAGCAGCTCAGGGCCCCAAGGACAGGGCTACGAGCAGTACTTC
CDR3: CASSSGPQGQGYEQYF

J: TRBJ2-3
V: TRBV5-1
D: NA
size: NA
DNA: TGCGCCAGCCGACGTGAAGGGGTCGTTTCGGATACGCAGTATTTT
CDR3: CASRREGVVSDTQYF

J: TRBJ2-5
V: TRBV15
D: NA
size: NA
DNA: TGTGCCACCAGCAGAGATCTGTCGGACAGCGGGGCCCAGTACTTC
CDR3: CATSRDLSDSGAQYF

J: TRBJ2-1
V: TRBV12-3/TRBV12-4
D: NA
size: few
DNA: TGTGCCAGCAGTTTACCCCCGTACAATGAGCAGTTCTTC
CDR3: CASSLPPYNEQFF

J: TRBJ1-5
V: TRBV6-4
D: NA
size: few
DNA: TGTGCCAGCAGTGCCGGGACGGAGAGCAATCAGCCCCAGCATTTT
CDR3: CASSAGTESNQPQHF

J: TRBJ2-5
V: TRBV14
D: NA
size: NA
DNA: TGTGCCAGCAGCCCCTGGGGAGGCCAGCAAGAGACCCAGTACTTC
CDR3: CASSPWGGQQETQYF

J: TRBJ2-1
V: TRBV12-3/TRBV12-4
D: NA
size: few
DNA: TGTGCCAGCAGTCCCCAGGGGAACTTTGAGCAGTTCTTC
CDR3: CASSPQGNFEQFF

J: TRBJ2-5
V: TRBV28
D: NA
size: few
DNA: TGTGCCAGTGAGAACCTGGGGGAGACCCAGTACTTC
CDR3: CASENLGETQYF

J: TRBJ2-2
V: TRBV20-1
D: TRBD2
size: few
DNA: TGCAGTGCGCTGCTAGCGGGAGGTGTCGGGGAGCTGTTTTTT
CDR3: CSALLAGGVGELFF

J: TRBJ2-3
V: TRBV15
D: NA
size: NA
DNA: TGTGCCACCAGCGCGGGGAGACAGGGAACAACAGATACGCAGTATTTT
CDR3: CATSAGRQGTTDTQYF